This TCR beta chain was recorded in a study of T cell repertoires in cytomegalovirus infection. V dropped 0 bases and J dropped 7 bases, with 17 bases sitting between them. The CDR3 is 16 residues long. Germline CDR1 SGHDT, CDR2 YYEEEE. Note on this clonotype: Its antigen is not identified.

TCRdb recomputed calls from the reads with MiXCR, one row per CDR3 protein. The sample carries about 830,000 distinct CDR3 sequences, 32% recorded once. This specimen consisted of cultured CD8+ T cells from PBMCs, obtained from culture after CMV antigen stimulation. V gene TRBV5-6 combines with J gene TRBJ2-1; no firm D call. This receptor was obtained from a human donor in good health (CMV status not recorded). Some clones in this sample may be carry-over from other donors' samples. CDR3 amino acids: CASSLDTANLLNEQFF. The CDR3 DNA reads as TGTGCCAGCAGCTTGGACACAGCCAACTTACTAAATGAGCAGTTCTTC.